One and the same sample provided the 11 T cell receptor beta chains below, sequenced in a study of blood T cells in healthy people across ages (dated by TCRdb to the mid-2010s). The receptor library was made with 5' RACE. The sample was run on an Illumina HiSeq 2500. The second PCR ran for about 7 to 11 cycles and used a J-beta primer mix along with a sample-barcoded 5' primer. The public reads were reprocessed in TCRdb via fastp at Q25 and MiXCR, keeping in-frame beta chains. Rows with a matching CDR3 protein are joined into one entry that keeps the most common DNA and genes. This sample gives almost 800,000 distinct CDR3 sequences in total; nearly 60% of them show up just once. The ten most abundant clones make up approximately 21% of the sample. The sequenced sample consisted of blood. The receptor set was obtained from a young man in good health.

The rearrangement links TRBV7-2 to TRBJ1-1, with D possibly matching TRBD1 (6 bases). CDR3 length equals 13 residues. V lost 7 bases, J lost 7 bases, and 16 bases lay in between. The germline gives CDR1 SGHTA, CDR2 FQGNSA. The DNA of the CDR3 is TGTGCCAGCATCCTTAGGGGGGATAATGAAGCTTTCTTT. It encodes CASILRGDNEAFF.

This sequence joins TRBV3-1 and TRBJ2-1; tentatively, D is TRBD2 (6 bases). Germline CDR1 is LGHDT and CDR2 is YNNKEL (reference sequence). Trimming took 1 base from V and 7 from J, leaving 11 bases between them. The CDR3 runs 14 residues. DNA of the CDR3: TGTGCCAGCAGCCAAGGGTTTGGGGGGAATGAGCAGTTCTTC. Translating it yields CASSQGFGGNEQFF.

The chain carries TRBV20-1 and TRBJ1-6; D gene unclear. The germline V and J ends were trimmed by 0 bases and 6 bases, with 3 bases remaining between them. There are 12 residues in the CDR3. The germline gives CDR1 DFQATT, CDR2 SNEGSKA (reference sequence). The CDR3 nucleotides are TGCAGTGCTAGAGAGGGTAATTCACCCCTCCACTTT. Protein: CSAREGNSPLHF.

The V gene is TRBV20-1, the J gene TRBJ2-7; TRBD2 matches 8 bases. The CDR3 sequence is 17 residues long. With V trimmed by 0 bases and J by 1 base, 11 bases remained unmatched. From germline, CDR1 is DFQATT and CDR2 SNEGSKA (reference sequence). The CDR3 here is CSARDRSGSTKSYEQYF. DNA of the CDR3: TGCAGTGCTAGAGATCGAAGCGGGAGTACTAAATCCTACGAGCAGTACTTC.

The V call is TRBV28, the J call TRBJ2-3; tentatively, D is TRBD1 or TRBD2 (5 bases each). The CDR3 runs 15 residues. The germline CDR1 and CDR2 sequences are MDHEN and SYDVKM. Trimming removed 8 bases from V and 2 bases from J, with 17 bases in between. CDR3 nucleotides: TGTGCCAGCTTTCCCGGGACCCTAGTCACAGATACGCAGTATTTT. Its translation: CASFPGTLVTDTQYF.

The V and J genes are TRBV29-1 and TRBJ2-7; no clear D. Between the trimmed V and J ends, which lost 2 bases and 3 bases, there was a span of 17 bases. The CDR3 has 15 residues. The V gene's germline CDR1 is SQVTM and CDR2 ANQGSEA. The CDR3 sequence is CSVEIGDHRGYEQYF. The CDR3 bases are TGCAGCGTTGAAATCGGAGACCATAGAGGCTACGAGCAGTACTTC.

The chain links TRBV7-9 to TRBJ1-4; TRBD1 might be the D (6 bases). The V gene lost 5 bases and the J gene lost 8 bases, with 15 bases spanning the gap. CDR1 SEHNR and CDR2 FQNEAQ come from the germline V gene (reference sequence). The CDR3 totals 14 residues. The CDR3 bases are TGTGCCAGCAGCCTCGTGGGGGCTCAAGAAAAACTGTTTTTT. Amino acid sequence: CASSLVGAQEKLFF.

The genes are TRBV7-9 and TRBJ1-1; D is undetermined. CDR3 length: 12 residues. Per germline, CDR1 SEHNR and CDR2 FQNEAQ (reference sequence). V was clipped by 5 bases and J by 2 bases, with 6 bases between them. This chain's CDR3 is CASSPDNTEAFF. In DNA, the CDR3 is TGTGCCAGCAGCCCTGATAACACTGAAGCTTTCTTT. Using reference TRBV7-9 and TRBJ1-1 for the parts outside the CDR3, the full variable domain is DTGVSQNPRHKITKRGQNVTFRCDPISEHNRLYWYRQTLGQGPEFLTYFQNEAQLEKSRLLSDRFSAERPKGSFSTLEIQRTEQGDSAMYLCASSPDNTEAFFGQGTRLTVV.

The rearrangement uses TRBV29-1 and TRBJ2-3; 15 nucleotides match TRBD2. Germline V CDR1 and CDR2: SQVTM, ANQGSEA. This CDR3 comprises 16 residues. V lost 3 bases, J lost 0 bases, and 1 base stayed unmatched. CDR3 protein: CSVEGLAGGSTDTQYF. Written as DNA, the CDR3 is TGCAGCGTTGAGGGACTAGCGGGGGGTAGCACAGATACGCAGTATTTT.

The chain has TRBV10-3 and TRBJ2-7; 12 nucleotides line up with TRBD2. Germline CDR1 reads ENHRY; CDR2 reads SYGVKD. The length of the CDR3 is 14 residues. Trimming cost V 4 bases and J 4 bases; bases outside gene matches: 2. In DNA, the CDR3 is TGTGCCATCAGTGGTGGACTAGCGGGGTACGAGCAGTACTTC. Protein product: CAISGGLAGYEQYF.

In its sample, this clonotype was seen a few times. J is TRBJ2-7 and V is TRBV25-1; D gene ambiguous. The CDR3 runs 11 residues. Germline loops: CDR1 MGHDK, CDR2 SYGVNS. V gave up 6 bases and J gave up 3 bases, with 6 bases separating them. The CDR3 DNA reads TGTGCCAGCAGGCGAAACTACGAGCAGTACTTC. Residues: CASRRNYEQYF.